Following are 9 T cell receptor beta chains from one sample sequenced in a study of blood T cell repertoires in COVID-19. TCRdb's table, derived via immunoSEQ multiplex PCR, lists solely in-frame clones and lacks some. Of 50,000 to 55,000 clones in the sample, around nine tenths are singletons; the top ten hold 3% to 5%. The material sequenced was peripheral blood. The source is a man between 45 and 60 years old with acute or convalescent COVID-19.

This clone has only one observation. The chain links TRBV18 to TRBJ1-5, with D hard to call. Germline V lookup: CDR1 KGHSH, CDR2 LQKENI. The CDR3 is made up of 15 amino acids. Trimming left V 1 base short and J 0 bases short, with 7 bases between. CDR3 protein: CASSPRLDSNQPQHF. CDR3 nucleotides: TGTGCCAGCTCACCACGACTGGATAGCAATCAGCCCCAGCATTTT.

This sequence joins TRBV14 and TRBJ2-5, with D perhaps TRBD1 (7 bases). The CDR3 has 15 residues. V gave up 4 bases and J gave up 7 bases, with 19 bases separating them. Germline values: CDR1 SGHDN, CDR2 FVKESK. Here the CDR3 DNA reads TGTGCCAGCAGCCTACAACGACAGGGACTGGTGACCCAGTACTTC. Amino acid sequence: CASSLQRQGLVTQYF.

Concerning this clone itself: A junction boundary mismatches the germline segment, possibly from a read error. At the DNA level, this CDR3 is encoded by other sequences in the same sample as well. This chain joins TRBV6-4 and TRBJ1-6, with 7 bases identical to TRBD1. CDR3 size: 15 residues. Per germline, CDR1 MRHNA and CDR2 SNTAGT. CDR3 in DNA: TGTGCTAGCAGTGAAGGGGGCAGGGCCAATTCACCCCTCCACTTT. This encodes CASSEGGRANSPLHF.

The chain carries TRBV9 and TRBJ2-1; 9 bases agree with TRBD1. Looked up from germline, CDR1 is SGDLS and CDR2 is YYNGEE. The CDR3 is made up of 17 amino acids. With V trimmed by 0 bases and J by 6 bases, 10 bases remained unmatched. This CDR3 reads CASSVDWGQGYFNEQFF. The CDR3 bases are TGTGCCAGCAGCGTAGATTGGGGACAGGGATACTTCAATGAGCAGTTCTTC.

As DNA, the CDR3 is TGTGCCAGCACTCAACATCGTTATCATACCGGGACAGGGATTTACTATGGCTACACCTTC. Amino acid sequence: CASTQHRYHTGTGIYYGYTF. This sequence joins TRBV21-1 and TRBJ1-2; the table's TRBD1 call for D was not verified on the DNA. TRBV21-1 is designated a pseudogene. The CDR3 loop spans 20 amino acids.

This clone was picked up one time. The V call is TRBV2, the J call TRBJ2-7, with 12 bases aligning to TRBD2. The CDR3 sequence is 18 residues long. Losses at the gene ends were 6 bases for V and 1 base for J; bases not matched to a gene: 13. Germline CDR1 SNHLY, CDR2 FYNNEI. The CDR3 sequence: CASSSFPKLAGGSYEQYF. The CDR3 DNA reads as TGTGCCAGCAGCTCGTTCCCCAAACTAGCGGGAGGATCCTACGAGCAGTACTTC.

The chain links TRBV6-5 to TRBJ1-1; tentative D call: TRBD1 (5 bases). V was cut by 5 bases and J by 2 bases, with 12 bases left in between. Germline V gene data show CDR1 as MNHEY and CDR2 as SVGAGI. The CDR3 is 14 residues long. The CDR3 here is CASSQDMINTEAFF. CDR3 nucleotides: TGTGCCAGCAGTCAGGACATGATTAACACTGAAGCTTTCTTT.

The chain carries TRBV13 and TRBJ2-3; TRBD2 aligns across 10 bases. Per germline, CDR1 PRHDT and CDR2 FYEKMQ (reference sequence). Losses at the gene ends were 4 bases for V and 2 bases for J; bases not matched to a gene: 9. The CDR3 length is 17 residues. CDR3 in amino acids: CASSSRRSGGDTDTQYF. The CDR3 nucleotides read TGTGCCAGCAGCTCCAGGAGGAGCGGGGGGGACACAGATACGCAGTATTTT.

V and J are TRBV5-6 and TRBJ2-3; 14 bases are shared with TRBD2. Germline assignment: CDR1 SGHDT and CDR2 YYEEEE. V dropped 6 bases and J dropped 5; count of bases not matched to a gene: 11. The CDR3 contains 17 residues. CDR3 bases: TGTGCCAGCACAGCTCTCGGACTAGCGGGGGGAGGAGATACGCAGTATTTT. Translated: CASTALGLAGGGDTQYF.